This T cell receptor beta chain derives from a study of OX40 agonist ivuxolimab in advanced cancers. Libraries were prepared by immunoSEQ multiplex PCR; TCRdb keeps only in-frame clonotypes and omits some of them. Of under 100,000 clones detected, around 92% appear once; the ten largest clones hold around 0.5%. The V gene lost 5 bases and the J gene lost 6 bases, with 20 bases spanning the gap. CDR1 is SGHNT, CDR2 YENEEA, per germline. The CDR3 length is 16 residues. V is TRBV11-3 and J is TRBJ2-1; the D gene is possibly TRBD2 (5 bases). The receptor was derived from an adult with an advanced solid tumor such as melanoma, head and neck, liver or kidney cancer. The sample consisted of CD4+ or CD8+ T cells sorted from blood, taken in a trial of the OX40 agonist ivuxolimab. CDR3 amino acids: CASSPAERGSGNEQFF. In nucleotides, the CDR3 is TGTGCCAGCAGCCCCGCGGAGAGAGGGTCGGGCAATGAGCAGTTCTTC.